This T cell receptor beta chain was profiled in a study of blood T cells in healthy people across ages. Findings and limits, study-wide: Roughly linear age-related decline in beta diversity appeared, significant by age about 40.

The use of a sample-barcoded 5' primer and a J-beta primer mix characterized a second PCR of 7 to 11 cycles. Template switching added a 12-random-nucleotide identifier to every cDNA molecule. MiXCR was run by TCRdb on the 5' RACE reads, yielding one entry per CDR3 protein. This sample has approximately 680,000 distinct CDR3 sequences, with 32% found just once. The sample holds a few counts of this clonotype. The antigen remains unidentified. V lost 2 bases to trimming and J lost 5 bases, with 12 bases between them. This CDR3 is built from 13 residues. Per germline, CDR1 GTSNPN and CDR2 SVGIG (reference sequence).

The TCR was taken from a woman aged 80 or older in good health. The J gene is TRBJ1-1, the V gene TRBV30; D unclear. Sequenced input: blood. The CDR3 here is CAWSHRRETEAFF. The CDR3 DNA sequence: TGTGCCTGGAGTCACAGAAGAGAGACTGAAGCTTTCTTT.